This TCR beta chain emerged from a study of identical twins' blood T cells. Study-level points and caveats: Each donor's most abundant TCRbeta clonotypes shared more CDR3 sequences with her twin than unrelated donors. Twins reportedly had markedly more similar V usage than unrelated donors, even among out-of-frame TCRbeta clonotypes.

TCR cDNA libraries were made from RNA using a previously described, modified protocol. TCRdb analysed the 5' RACE reads with MiXCR anew, one entry per CDR3 protein. The data hold 350,000 to 450,000 distinct CDR3 sequences, with more than 25% observed a single time. V shed 1 base and J shed 5 bases, with 11 bases lying between them. The CDR3 is 14 residues long. Germline loops: CDR1 LGHDT, CDR2 YNNKEL (reference sequence). Comment on this clonotype: Its cognate antigen is unknown.

The sequence was obtained from a woman between 18 and 49 years old in good health. Sequencing was carried out using PBMCs. This chain connects TRBV3-1 to TRBJ1-1; TRBD1 might be the D (5 bases). The CDR3 reads CASSQAQGRTEAFF. The CDR3 DNA reads as TGTGCCAGCAGCCAAGCCCAGGGCCGAACTGAAGCTTTCTTT.